The count of the clone carrying this T cell receptor (beta chain) is one. No antigen is known for it. The CDR3 totals 17 residues. Looked up from germline, CDR1 is MGHDK and CDR2 is SYGVNS. V was cut by 1 base and J by 6 bases, with 21 bases left in between. This entry is derived from a study of T cell repertoires in cytomegalovirus infection. Each CDR3 protein is one row after TCRdb ran MiXCR on the reads. The profile shows approximately 74,000 distinct CDR3 sequences, roughly 39% of them singletons. The receptor was isolated from a human donor in good health (CMV status not recorded). Some clones in this sample may be carry-over from other donors' samples. J is TRBJ1-1 and V is TRBV25-1; D gene ambiguous. The sequencing here drew on CD8+ T cells from cultured PBMCs, taken from culture after CMV antigen stimulation. The CDR3 reads CASSEFFTPKNGPEAFF. CDR3 in DNA: TGTGCCAGCAGTGAATTTTTCACACCCAAAAATGGACCTGAAGCTTTCTTT.